This paragraph reports one TCR beta chain. The CDR3 extends over 15 amino acids. V shed 7 bases and J shed 0 bases, with 13 bases lying between them. The germline gives CDR1 SGHNT, CDR2 YENEEA. Investigators reverse transcribed all isolated RNA, so they sequenced expressed TCRB transcripts. Sequenced by immunoSEQ multiplex PCR; TCRdb stores in-frame clones only, minus some. The table shows about 150,000 clones, with around a tenth occurring only once. The record originates from a study of beta chain features in type 1 diabetes. The chain combines TRBV11-3 with TRBJ2-1, with a tentative D call TRBD1 (6 bases). The sequenced material came from central memory CD4+ T cells from blood. The origin of this receptor is a man aged 18 to 29 in good health. The CDR3 region has the DNA TGTGCCAGCACCCCCTTGGACAGCTCCTACAATGAGCAGTTCTTC. It translates to CASTPLDSSYNEQFF. The entire variable domain, with the rest obtained from reference TRBV11-3 and TRBJ2-1, is as follows: EAGVVQSPRYKIIEKKQPVAFWCNPISGHNTLYWYLQNLGQGPELLIRYENEEAVDDSQLPKDRFSAERLKGVDSTLKIQPAELGDSAVYLCASTPLDSSYNEQFFGPGTRLTVL.